The source of this T cell receptor (beta chain) is a study of PD-1 blockade in classical Hodgkin lymphoma. Findings of the study overall: A significant rise in TCR diversity by C4D1 was seen for CD4+ but not CD8+ cells. Repertoire differences have undefined causes, possibly disease activity or prior therapy. Lower baseline TCR diversity marked trial partial responders and progressors. Relative to healthy donors, newly diagnosed patients reportedly had lower baseline TCR diversity, which was reported as lower still in relapsed/refractory patients.

Worth noting for this clone: What it binds is not known.

This table comes from immunoSEQ multiplex PCR, and its TCRdb copy is limited to in-frame clones, with some not included. Of 55,000 to 75,000 clones listed, 70% to 80% are singletons. This CDR3 comprises 15 residues. From germline, CDR1 is MGHRA and CDR2 YSYEKL. V was shortened by 6 bases and J by 5 bases, with 19 bases between the two germline ends. Autologous stem cell transplantation was followed by relapse in every patient, and brentuximab vedotin exposure varied. V gene TRBV4-1 combines with J gene TRBJ2-5; tentative D call: TRBD2 (6 bases). This TCR was recovered from a human donor with classical Hodgkin lymphoma. The sample here was peripheral blood mononuclear cells (PBMCs), taken before the second cycle of nivolumab. This CDR3 reads CASRHYGNGGETQYF. CDR3 DNA sequence: TGCGCCAGCAGACATTACGGGAATGGGGGGGAGACCCAGTACTTC.